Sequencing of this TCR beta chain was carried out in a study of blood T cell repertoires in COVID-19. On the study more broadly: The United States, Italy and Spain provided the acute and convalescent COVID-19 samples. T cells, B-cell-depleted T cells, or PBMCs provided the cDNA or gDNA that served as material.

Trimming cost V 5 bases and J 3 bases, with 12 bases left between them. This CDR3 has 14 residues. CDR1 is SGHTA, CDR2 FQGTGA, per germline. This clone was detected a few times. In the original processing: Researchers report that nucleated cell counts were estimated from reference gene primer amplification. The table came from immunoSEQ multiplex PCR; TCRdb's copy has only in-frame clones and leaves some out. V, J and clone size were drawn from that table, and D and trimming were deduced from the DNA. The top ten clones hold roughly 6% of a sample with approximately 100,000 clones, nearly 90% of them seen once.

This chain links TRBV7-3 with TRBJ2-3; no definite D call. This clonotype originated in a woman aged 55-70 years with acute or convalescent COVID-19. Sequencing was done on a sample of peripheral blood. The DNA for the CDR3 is TGTGCCAGCAGCAAAACGATTGAGACAGATACGCAGTATTTT. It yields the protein CASSKTIETDTQYF.